A single sample gave rise to the 32 T cell receptor beta chains below, sequenced in a study of blood T cell repertoires in COVID-19. The protocol was immunoSEQ multiplex PCR, while the TCRdb copy is restricted to in-frame clones and leaves out a portion. The table has nearly 300,000 clones, around 92% seen once. The sequencing input was PBMCs or T cells enriched from blood (not recorded which). Receptors originate from a woman aged 50 to 60 who had been exposed to COVID-19.

This chain uses TRBV23-1 with TRBJ2-1; D possibly corresponds to TRBD1 (5 bases). TRBV23-1 is given ORF status, its function remaining uncertain. V was clipped by 0 bases and J by 4 bases, with 13 bases between them. The CDR3 length is 16 residues. CDR3 loop: CASSQSPQAQYNEQFF. In DNA form, the CDR3 reads TGCGCCAGCAGTCAATCCCCACAGGCCCAATACAATGAGCAGTTCTTC.

The chain combines TRBV27 with TRBJ1-5; D uncertain. The CDR3 is 12 residues long. The germline CDR1 and CDR2 sequences are MNHEY and SMNVEV (reference sequence). V was shortened by 6 bases and J by 6 bases, with 9 bases between the two germline ends. The CDR3 bases are TGTGCCAGCAGCTCAATCGGTCAGCCCCAGCATTTT. Residues: CASSSIGQPQHF.

The V gene is TRBV5-1, the J gene TRBJ2-5; 11 nucleotides agree with TRBD2. Per the germline V gene, CDR1 is SGHRS and CDR2 is YFSETQ. This CDR3 is built from 14 residues. V lost 4 bases and J lost 4; bases outside the gene matches: 3. The CDR3 protein is CASSPGTSGETQYF. For the CDR3, the DNA is TGCGCCAGCAGCCCGGGGACTAGCGGAGAGACCCAGTACTTC.

The chain has TRBV27 and TRBJ2-7, with 8 nucleotides matching TRBD2. Germline V lookup: CDR1 MNHEY, CDR2 SMNVEV (reference sequence). This CDR3 contains 16 residues. With V trimmed by 6 bases and J by 4 bases, 14 bases remained unmatched. CDR3 coding DNA: TGTGCCAGCAGGTTTAGTAGGGCTAGCGGGCGGTACGAGCAGTACTTC. Translation: CASRFSRASGRYEQYF.

This chain links TRBV7-9 with TRBJ2-5, with D tentatively TRBD1 (6 bases). CDR3 length: 13 amino acids. Germline-derived CDR1 and CDR2 are SEHNR and FQNEAQ (reference sequence). Trimming took 2 bases from V and 4 from J, leaving 8 bases between them. The CDR3 here is CASSLRQVETQYF. DNA of the CDR3: TGTGCCAGCAGCTTACGACAGGTAGAGACCCAGTACTTC. The variable domain in full, completed from reference TRBV7-9 and TRBJ2-5, reads DTGVSQNPRHKITKRGQNVTFRCDPISEHNRLYWYRQTLGQGPEFLTYFQNEAQLEKSRLLSDRFSAERPKGSFSTLEIQRTEQGDSAMYLCASSLRQVETQYFGPGTRLLVL.

The chain has TRBV5-1 and TRBJ1-2, with 9 bases aligning to TRBD1. Germline lookup yields CDR1 SGHRS and CDR2 YFSETQ. The ends lost 4 bases at V and 2 bases at J; junction bases unmatched: 6. The CDR3 is 15 residues long. CDR3 in DNA: TGCGCCAGCAGCCCCTTCGGACAGGGGAACTATGGCTACACCTTC. Its protein is CASSPFGQGNYGYTF.

The chain is built from TRBV20-1 and TRBJ2-7, with a weak D call TRBD1 (6 bases). Germline V gene sequence: CDR1 DFQATT, CDR2 SNEGSKA (reference sequence). The CDR3 runs 15 residues. Trimming took 6 bases from V and 1 from J, leaving 19 bases between them. CDR3 nucleotide sequence: TGCAGTGCCAGTGGGACCGGGACAAGGTCCTACGAGCAGTACTTC. This gives the protein CSASGTGTRSYEQYF.

This clone showed up just once. The chain uses TRBV9 and TRBJ1-4, with D perhaps TRBD1 (5 bases). Germline V gene sequence: CDR1 SGDLS, CDR2 YYNGEE. Trimming took off 1 base at V and 1 base at J, with 11 bases between the two ends. CDR3 size: 16 residues. The CDR3 nucleotides read TGTGCCAGCAGCGTAAGTCTAGGGGAAACTAATGAAAAACTGTTTTTT. Protein: CASSVSLGETNEKLFF.

The chain recombines TRBV11-2 with TRBJ1-6, with D hard to call. The CDR3 totals 17 residues. CDR1 is SGHAT, CDR2 FQNNGV, per germline. Trimming took 2 bases from V and 8 from J, leaving 19 bases between them. The CDR3 DNA sequence: TGTGCCAGCAGCTTAATGAGTGGTGGCGGTATCTATTCACCCCTCCACTTT. Protein product: CASSLMSGGGIYSPLHF.

V and J are TRBV11-2 and TRBJ2-1; 9 bases fit TRBD2. Germline CDR1 is SGHAT and CDR2 is FQNNGV. The CDR3 is made up of 17 amino acids. Unmatched junction bases numbered 12, after V lost 5 bases and J lost 4 bases. The CDR3, as DNA: TGTGCCAGCAGCCTAGCCCTGACTAGCGGACCATACAATGAGCAGTTCTTC. It encodes CASSLALTSGPYNEQFF. Drawing the rest from reference TRBV11-2 and TRBJ2-1, the complete variable domain is EAGVAQSPRYKIIEKRQSVAFWCNPISGHATLYWYQQILGQGPKLLIQFQNNGVVDDSQLPKDRFSAERLKGVDSTLKIQPAKLEDSAVYLCASSLALTSGPYNEQFFGPGTRLTVL.

This clone was seen only once. This chain joins TRBV19 and TRBJ2-4; TRBD1 matches at 9 bases. J gave up 0 bases and V 10 bases, and 7 bases lay outside the gene matches. CDR1 LNHDA and CDR2 SQIVND come from the germline V gene (reference sequence). The CDR3 spans 15 residues. The CDR3 DNA reads as TGTGCCACCAGGGACAGGGCTTTAGCCAAAAACATTCAGTACTTC. It is translated as CATRDRALAKNIQYF.

The chain employs TRBV30 and TRBJ1-1, with TRBD1 matching over 7 bases. The V gene's germline CDR1 is GTSNPN and CDR2 SVGIG (reference sequence). The CDR3 consists of 13 residues. The CDR3 sequence: CARIQGELTEAFF. As DNA, the CDR3 is TGTGCTCGTATCCAGGGGGAGTTGACTGAAGCTTTCTTT. Using reference TRBV30 and TRBJ1-1 for the parts outside the CDR3, the full variable domain is SQTIHQWPATLVQPVGSPLSLECTVEGTSNPNLYWYRQAAGRGLQLLFYSVGIGQISSEVPQNLSASRPQDRQFILSSKKLLLSDSGFYLCARIQGELTEAFFGQGTRLTVV.

The V call is TRBV5-1, the J call TRBJ1-1; 7 nucleotides line up with TRBD1. Losses at the gene ends were 0 bases for V and 1 base for J; bases not matched to a gene: 6. Germline CDR1 reads SGHRS; CDR2 reads YFSETQ. This CDR3 is built from 16 residues. CDR3 protein: CASSLERRGRNTEAFF. DNA of the CDR3: TGCGCCAGCAGCTTGGAAAGGAGGGGGCGGAACACTGAAGCTTTCTTT. Variable domain in full (rest from reference TRBV5-1 and TRBJ1-1): KAGVTQTPRYLIKTRGQQVTLSCSPISGHRSVSWYQQTPGQGLQFLFEYFSETQRNKGNFPGRFSGRQFSNSRSEMNVSTLELGDSALYLCASSLERRGRNTEAFFGQGTRLTVV.

V usage is TRBV5-4 and J usage is TRBJ2-1; 9 bases fit TRBD2. There are 16 residues in the CDR3. V gave up 5 bases and J gave up 2 bases; unmatched junction bases: 8. The germline CDR1 and CDR2 sequences are SGHNT and YYREEE (reference sequence). The CDR3 DNA reads as TGTGCCAGCAGAATGACAAGCGGGGGGACCTACAATGAGCAGTTCTTC. As protein: CASRMTSGGTYNEQFF.

The V gene is TRBV28, the J gene TRBJ1-5; 8 bases match TRBD1. The V segment lost 4 bases and the J segment 7 bases; nucleotides outside the gene matches: 9. Germline CDR1 and CDR2: MDHEN and SYDVKM. This CDR3 comprises 15 residues. The CDR3 nucleotides read TGTGCCAGCAGTTCCACAGGGGGTAGTGGACAGCCCCAGCATTTT. Amino acid sequence: CASSSTGGSGQPQHF. Based on the CDR3 plus reference TRBV28 and TRBJ1-5, the full variable domain is DVKVTQSSRYLVKRTGEKVFLECVQDMDHENMFWYRQDPGLGLRLIYFSYDVKMKEKGDIPEGYSVSREKKERFSLILESASTNQTSMYLCASSSTGGSGQPQHFGDGTRLSIL.

In this sample, this clone turned up once. The chain links TRBV6-5 to TRBJ2-7, with D possibly matching TRBD2 (7 bases). Germline values: CDR1 MNHEY, CDR2 SVGAGI. Trimming shortened V by 7 bases and J by 3 bases, and 13 bases separated the two germline ends. The CDR3 is made up of 13 amino acids. CDR3 amino acids: CASTPGGHYEQYF. The CDR3 nucleotides are TGTGCCAGCACCCCGGGGGGCCACTACGAGCAGTACTTC.

The chain carries TRBV30 and TRBJ1-5; D is uncertain. There are 14 residues in the CDR3. The V gene lost 2 bases and the J gene lost 0 bases, with 8 bases spanning the gap. Germline V gene sequence: CDR1 GTSNPN, CDR2 SVGIG (reference sequence). In DNA, the CDR3 is TGTGCCTGGAGTTCAGGTCATAGCAATCAGCCCCAGCATTTT. This sequence encodes CAWSSGHSNQPQHF.

V usage is TRBV4-1 and J usage is TRBJ1-2; D call uncertain. CDR1 and CDR2 from the germline V gene are MGHRA and YSYEKL. With 4 bases removed from V and 4 bases from J, the gap between germline ends came to 16 bases. CDR3 length: 15 residues. The chain's CDR3 is CASSPRASAGYGYTF. In DNA, the CDR3 is TGCGCCAGCAGCCCGCGGGCCTCGGCGGGCTATGGCTACACCTTC.

The chain uses TRBV2 and TRBJ2-5; the match to TRBD2 covers 11 bases. Looked up from germline, CDR1 is SNHLY and CDR2 is FYNNEI. This CDR3 has 15 amino acids. V lost 5 bases to trimming and J lost 4 bases; unmatched junction nucleotides: 6. CDR3 sequence: CASSSTLAGGETQYF. The DNA of the CDR3 is TGTGCCAGCAGTTCTACCCTAGCGGGGGGAGAGACCCAGTACTTC.

The rearrangement uses TRBV28 and TRBJ1-4; TRBD1 agrees at 8 bases. This CDR3 is built from 16 residues. V lost 5 bases to trimming and J lost 0 bases; unmatched junction nucleotides: 5. CDR1 is MDHEN, CDR2 SYDVKM, per germline. For the CDR3, the DNA is TGTGCCAGCAGTACAGGGGGGACCGCAACTAATGAAAAACTGTTTTTT. Translation: CASSTGGTATNEKLFF.

This sequence joins TRBV4-1 and TRBJ2-1; 10 bases fit TRBD2. The CDR3 is made up of 16 amino acids. Germline CDR1 is MGHRA and CDR2 is YSYEKL. Trimming took 1 base from V and 4 from J; bases not matched to a gene: 4. The CDR3 reads CASSQGTSGAYNEQFF. The CDR3 DNA is TGCGCCAGCAGCCAAGGAACTAGCGGGGCGTACAATGAGCAGTTCTTC.

This clone was recorded only once. This chain connects TRBV7-2 to TRBJ2-1, with 9 bases that match TRBD1. This CDR3 contains 14 residues. The V gene's germline CDR1 is SGHTA and CDR2 FQGNSA. The trim removed 8 bases at V and 3 bases at J, leaving 5 bases unmatched. This chain's CDR3 is CASFGTGRYNEQFF. The CDR3 nucleotides are TGTGCCAGCTTTGGGACAGGGCGCTACAATGAGCAGTTCTTC.

The V and J genes are TRBV5-1 and TRBJ2-5; 12 bases fit TRBD1. V was clipped by 3 bases and J by 2 bases; unmatched bases: 11. The CDR3 has 18 amino acids. Germline CDR1 SGHRS, CDR2 YFSETQ. The CDR3 here is CASSSAGTGGPPQETQYF. CDR3 nucleotide sequence: TGCGCCAGCAGCTCGGCCGGGACAGGGGGCCCACCTCAAGAGACCCAGTACTTC.

V and J are TRBV7-9 and TRBJ1-1; D is possibly TRBD1 (5 bases). This CDR3 comprises 14 residues. V lost 5 bases and J lost 0, with 10 bases in between. Germline V lookup: CDR1 SEHNR, CDR2 FQNEAQ (reference sequence). The CDR3 DNA is TGTGCCAGCAGCCGCGGGGGGTTGAACACTGAAGCTTTCTTT. This sequence encodes CASSRGGLNTEAFF.

V gene TRBV5-6 combines with J gene TRBJ2-5, with D tentatively TRBD2 (5 bases). This CDR3 is built from 16 residues. V dropped 3 bases and J dropped 4 bases, with 19 bases sitting between them. Germline V gene sequence: CDR1 SGHDT, CDR2 YYEEEE. This chain's CDR3 is CASSSAGARRLETQYF. In DNA, the CDR3 is TGTGCCAGCAGCTCTGCGGGTGCTAGGCGGTTAGAGACCCAGTACTTC.

This rearrangement joins TRBV6-4 to TRBJ1-2, with D maybe TRBD1 (5 bases). The CDR3 contains 16 residues. Trimming left V 5 bases short and J 4 bases short, with 20 bases between. Per germline, CDR1 MRHNA and CDR2 SNTAGT. The DNA of the CDR3 is TGTGCCAGCAGTTACCAAAAGGGAGGACAAGGCTATGGCTACACCTTC. Encoded protein: CASSYQKGGQGYGYTF.

The gene calls are TRBV7-6 and TRBJ2-5; no definite D call. V gave up 6 bases and J gave up 2 bases, with 10 bases separating them. This CDR3 is 13 amino acids long. Per germline, CDR1 SGHVS and CDR2 FNYEAQ. CDR3 protein: CASSPPFQETQYF. DNA of the CDR3: TGTGCCAGCAGTCCCCCATTTCAAGAGACCCAGTACTTC.

This sequence joins TRBV21-1 and TRBJ2-7; the listed D gene, TRBD2, was not tested against the DNA. TRBV21-1 is deemed a pseudogene. The CDR3 totals 20 residues. CDR3 nucleotide sequence: TGTGCCAGCAGCAATGGGGCTAGCGGAACAAAAACTCAAAGTACCTACGAGCAGTACTTC. Its translation: CASSNGASGTKTQSTYEQYF.

The rearrangement joins TRBV3-1 (or the pseudogene TRBV3-2) to TRBJ2-1; 13 positions agree with TRBD2. CDR1 is LGHDT and CDR2 is YNNKEL in the germline V gene (reference sequence). With 4 bases clipped from V and 9 bases from J, the junction kept 27 bases outside the gene matches. The CDR3 spans 22 residues. CDR3 in amino acids: CASSPTTSGTSYTSGGAGEQFF. The CDR3 region has the DNA TGTGCCAGCAGCCCGACAACTTCCGGGACCTCTTATACTAGCGGGGGGGCCGGTGAGCAGTTCTTC.

The J gene is TRBJ1-2, the V gene TRBV15; D uncertain. CDR1 is LNHNV and CDR2 is YYDKDF in the germline V gene (reference sequence). The CDR3 sequence is 11 residues long. V was pared by 4 bases and J by 7 bases, with 7 bases between. In nucleotides, the CDR3 is TGTGCCACCAGCACGCTAACTGGCTACACCTTC. Its protein is CATSTLTGYTF.

This chain links TRBV11-2 with TRBJ2-3, with 7 bases that match TRBD2. With V trimmed by 5 bases and J by 3 bases, 5 bases remained unmatched. Germline lookup yields CDR1 SGHAT and CDR2 FQNNGV. CDR3 length: 14 amino acids. For the CDR3, the DNA is TGTGCCAGCAGCCTCGGACTAGTAACAGATACGCAGTATTTT. Protein product: CASSLGLVTDTQYF.

To note about this clone: This sample also contains other DNA sequences that code for the same CDR3. The J gene is TRBJ1-1, the V gene TRBV28, with D perhaps TRBD1 (5 bases). Germline V gene lookup returns CDR1 MDHEN and CDR2 SYDVKM. V was cut by 2 bases and J by 7 bases, with 8 bases left in between. This CDR3 has 12 amino acids. CDR3 residues: CASSLRQGEAFF. In nucleotides, the CDR3 is TGTGCCAGCAGTTTAAGGCAGGGTGAAGCTTTCTTT.